The TCR beta chain described here comes from a study of blood T cell repertoires in COVID-19. This CDR3 is 13 amino acids long. From germline, CDR1 is KGHSH and CDR2 LQKENI. The J segment lost 2 bases and the V segment lost 8 bases, leaving 5 bases of the junction unmatched. Here immunoSEQ multiplex PCR was the method, and the copy in TCRdb shows in-frame clones only, minus some. The repertoire holds 110,000 to 150,000 clones, 78% seen once, with over 5% in the top ten. Sample: PBMCs or T cells enriched from blood (not recorded which). The source of this sequence is a woman in her 50s who had recovered from COVID-19. V and J are TRBV18 and TRBJ1-1; TRBD1 matches 7 bases. Here the CDR3 DNA reads TGTGCCAGCCGGGGACAGAGAAACACTGAAGCTTTCTTT. Amino acids: CASRGQRNTEAFF. The full variable domain, its missing parts supplied by reference TRBV18 and TRBJ1-1, is NAGVMQNPRHLVRRRGQEARLRCSPMKGHSHVYWYRQLPEEGLKFMVYLQKENIIDESGMPKERFSAEFPKEGPSILRIQQVVRGDSAAYFCASRGQRNTEAFFGQGTRLTVV.